This T cell receptor (beta chain) comes out of a study of Tregs in tolerant kidney transplant recipients. Libraries were prepared by immunoSEQ multiplex PCR; TCRdb keeps only in-frame clonotypes and omits some of them. The table shows about 8,600 clones, with more than 40% occurring only once. In its sample, this clone was seen a few times. Its antigen remains unknown. Trimming took off 7 bases at V and 7 bases at J, with 14 bases between the two ends. There are 12 residues in the CDR3. CDR1 and CDR2 (germline): ENHRY, SYGVKD. This sequence was found in a human donor in good health. The J gene is TRBJ2-7, the V gene TRBV10-3, with unresolved D. Sequenced input: CD4+ T cells from blood cultured with allogeneic cells. The CDR3 loop is CAINPDDREQYF. The CDR3 DNA follows: TGTGCCATCAACCCCGACGATCGGGAGCAGTACTTC.